A single sample is the source of the 20 T cell receptor beta chains below, sequenced in a study of early stage breast cancer tumors. Using immunoSEQ multiplex PCR, the repertoire was profiled, and TCRdb retains in-frame clones only, with some absent. Of around 31,000 clones in the sample, around 67% were seen once. Sequencing used blood. These TCRs come from a person aged 40-50 years with breast cancer.

The chain joins TRBV4-2 to TRBJ2-1; TRBD2 matches 10 bases. Germline V gene sequence: CDR1 LGHNA, CDR2 YNFKEQ. Trimming removed 0 bases from V and 13 bases from J; junction bases left unmatched: 12. There are 16 residues in the CDR3. The CDR3 region is CASSQDSSSGRSRQFF. As DNA, the CDR3 is TGTGCCAGCAGCCAAGATTCGTCTAGCGGGAGATCCCGTCAGTTCTTC.

The chain joins TRBV27 to TRBJ2-1; D may be TRBD1 or TRBD2 (6 bases each). The CDR3 contains 16 residues. Per germline, CDR1 MNHEY and CDR2 SMNVEV (reference sequence). Trimming pared 6 bases from V and 5 bases from J, leaving 20 bases between. CDR3 in DNA: TGTGCCAGCAGCCGCTGGGGGGCTCGGGACCACAATGAGCAGTTCTTC. It encodes CASSRWGARDHNEQFF.

DNA of the CDR3: TGTGCCAGCAGGAAATCTTGGGGTACAGGGGCCAACGTCCTGACTTTC. Amino acid sequence: CASRKSWGTGANVLTF. The rearrangement joins TRBV27 to TRBJ2-6; D unresolved. V was shortened by 6 bases and J by 4 bases, with 16 bases between the two germline ends. CDR1 MNHEY and CDR2 SMNVEV come from the germline V gene (reference sequence). The CDR3 length is 16 residues.

This clone was counted between two and nine times. The chain employs TRBV28 and TRBJ1-2; possibly TRBD1 for D (5 bases). Germline CDR1 reads MDHEN; CDR2 reads SYDVKM. The CDR3 covers 14 residues. Trimming left V 7 bases short and J 6 bases short, with 18 bases between. CDR3 sequence (DNA): TGTGCCAGCACCCTAGAAGGGGAGTGGGATGGCTACACCTTC. This sequence encodes CASTLEGEWDGYTF.

The V and J genes are TRBV7-2 and TRBJ2-7; D might be TRBD2 (6 bases). Trimming pared 2 bases from V and 3 bases from J, leaving 14 bases between. CDR3 size: 15 residues. Germline V gives CDR1 SGHTA, CDR2 FQGNSA. CDR3 sequence reads: CASSLLTGDGYEQYF. CDR3 bases: TGTGCCAGCAGCTTACTTACGGGAGACGGCTACGAGCAGTACTTC.

V usage is TRBV19 and J usage is TRBJ2-7, with 8 bases matching TRBD1. The CDR3 totals 14 residues. V lost 6 bases, J lost 6 bases, and 10 bases stayed unmatched. Germline V gives CDR1 LNHDA, CDR2 SQIVND (reference sequence). The CDR3: CASSRTGSLGEQYF. In nucleotides, the CDR3 is TGTGCCAGTAGCAGGACAGGGAGTTTGGGCGAGCAGTACTTC.

The chain links TRBV9 to TRBJ2-3; possible D gene TRBD1, 6 bases. The germline V gene has CDR1 SGDLS and CDR2 YYNGEE. The CDR3 spans 16 residues. V was clipped by 4 bases and J by 1 base, with 16 bases between them. CDR3 bases: TGTGCCAGCAGCCGGTCACCCAAGGGGGGCACAGATACGCAGTATTTT. This sequence encodes CASSRSPKGGTDTQYF. The entire variable domain, with the rest obtained from reference TRBV9 and TRBJ2-3, is as follows: DSGVTQTPKHLITATGQRVTLRCSPRSGDLSVYWYQQSLDQGLQFLIQYYNGEERAKGNILERFSAQQFPDLHSELNLSSLELGDSALYFCASSRSPKGGTDTQYFGPGTRLTVL.

The chain joins TRBV7-8 to TRBJ1-5; 8 positions match TRBD1. The CDR3 is 17 amino acids. CDR1 and CDR2 (germline): SGHVS, FQNEAQ. The trim removed 5 bases at V and 0 bases at J, leaving 9 bases unmatched. CDR3 sequence reads: CASSTKQGGHSNQPQHF. CDR3 DNA: TGTGCCAGCAGCACGAAACAGGGGGGGCATAGCAATCAGCCCCAGCATTTT.

The CDR3 bases are TGTGCCAGCAGCTCTCGGACTAGCGGGATCGTAACCTACGAGCAGTACTTC. Its protein is CASSSRTSGIVTYEQYF. The chain couples TRBV7-2 to TRBJ2-7, with 12 bases lining up with TRBD2. CDR3 size: 17 residues. With 4 bases clipped from V and 2 bases from J, the junction kept 9 bases outside the gene matches. Germline assignment: CDR1 SGHTA and CDR2 FQGNSA.

The V call is TRBV10-3, the J call TRBJ1-5; D gene unclear. The germline V and J ends were trimmed by 3 bases and 4 bases, with 7 bases remaining between them. CDR1 is ENHRY, CDR2 SYGVKD, per germline. This CDR3 has 13 residues. The CDR3 here is CAISEQTNQPQHF. CDR3 nucleotide sequence: TGTGCCATCAGTGAACAAACTAATCAGCCCCAGCATTTT.

This clone has a handful of counts. The chain uses TRBV7-9 and TRBJ1-4, with D uncertain. With 4 bases removed from V and 0 bases from J, the gap between germline ends came to 9 bases. CDR3 size: 15 residues. Germline V gene lookup returns CDR1 SEHNR and CDR2 FQNEAQ (reference sequence). The CDR3 coding sequence is TGTGCCAGCAGCTCCTTGGGAACAACTAATGAAAAACTGTTTTTT. It is translated as CASSSLGTTNEKLFF.

This clone was counted only a few times. The chain recombines TRBV30 with TRBJ1-2; D is unresolved. The CDR3 has 12 residues. CDR1 and CDR2 from the germline V gene are GTSNPN and SVGIG (reference sequence). V was clipped by 3 bases and J by 4 bases, with 9 bases between them. The DNA for the CDR3 is TGTGCCTGGAGAAGTCGGATCTATGGCTACACCTTC. Its translation is CAWRSRIYGYTF.

J is TRBJ1-1 and V is TRBV7-2, with 12 bases matching TRBD1. There are 17 residues in the CDR3. CDR1 and CDR2 from the germline V gene are SGHTA and FQGNSA. V dropped 1 base and J dropped 3; count of bases not matched to a gene: 6. The CDR3 DNA is TGTGCCAGCAGCTTAGGAGCCGGGACAGGGGGCTACACTGAAGCTTTCTTT. Amino acids: CASSLGAGTGGYTEAFF.

CDR3 residues: CASSPTARGGYTF. The DNA of the CDR3 is TGTGCCAGCTCACCAACGGCTAGGGGTGGCTACACCTTC. This chain joins TRBV18 and TRBJ1-2; maybe TRBD1 (5 bases). CDR1 and CDR2 from the germline V gene are KGHSH and LQKENI. With 2 bases removed from V and 7 bases from J, the gap between germline ends came to 11 bases. This CDR3 is 13 amino acids long.

This chain links TRBV2 with TRBJ1-1, with D possibly being TRBD1 (5 bases). V shed 8 bases and J shed 4 bases, with 17 bases lying between them. Germline CDR1 is SNHLY and CDR2 is FYNNEI. The CDR3 is made up of 14 amino acids. This CDR3 reads CASLPAGQSTEAFF. CDR3 DNA: TGTGCCAGCCTACCTGCGGGGCAGAGCACTGAAGCTTTCTTT. The full variable domain, in which reference TRBV2 and TRBJ1-1 provide the parts outside the CDR3, is EPEVTQTPSHQVTQMGQEVILRCVPISNHLYFYWYRQILGQKVEFLVSFYNNEISEKSEIFDDQFSVERPDGSNFTLKIRSTKLEDSAMYFCASLPAGQSTEAFFGQGTRLTVV.

The sample holds one count of this clone. This rearrangement joins TRBV4-2 to TRBJ2-3; 11 nucleotides align to TRBD2. This CDR3 comprises 19 residues. Germline V gene data show CDR1 as LGHNA and CDR2 as YNFKEQ. V shed 0 bases, J shed 0 bases, and the junction held 8 bases outside the gene matches. The CDR3 coding sequence is TGTGCCAGCAGCCAAGATAGGGGACTAGCGGAGATAAGCACAGATACGCAGTATTTT. Its translation is CASSQDRGLAEISTDTQYF.

The chain links TRBV10-3 to TRBJ2-5, with 7 bases matching TRBD1. Trimming cost V 4 bases and J 1 base; bases outside gene matches: 6. Germline V lookup: CDR1 ENHRY, CDR2 SYGVKD. This CDR3 contains 15 residues. The CDR3 nucleotides are TGTGCCATCAGTGCTTCCGGGACAGCCCAAGAGACCCAGTACTTC. It codes for CAISASGTAQETQYF.

The chain combines TRBV4-1 with TRBJ2-1; TRBD1 might be the D (5 bases). The CDR3 is 16 amino acids. Per germline, CDR1 MGHRA and CDR2 YSYEKL. V dropped 0 bases and J dropped 4 bases, with 13 bases sitting between them. Here the CDR3 DNA reads TGCGCCAGCAGCCAAGATGGGGCCATAATATACAATGAGCAGTTCTTC. Its protein is CASSQDGAIIYNEQFF.

The V and J genes are TRBV27 and TRBJ2-7; a weak D match, TRBD1 (6 bases). This CDR3 is 13 amino acids long. Trimming removed 8 bases from V and 4 bases from J, with 15 bases in between. Germline lookup yields CDR1 MNHEY and CDR2 SMNVEV (reference sequence). CDR3 sequence reads: CASRPGARYEQYF. The CDR3, as DNA: TGTGCCAGCCGGCCAGGGGCTCGATACGAGCAGTACTTC.

This chain uses TRBV4-1 with TRBJ2-4, with 9 nucleotides matching TRBD1. The V gene end was trimmed by 1 base and the J gene end by 6 bases; junction bases not matched to a gene: 1. CDR3 size: 14 residues. Germline CDR1 reads MGHRA; CDR2 reads YSYEKL. The CDR3 region is CASSQGTGVNIQYF. The CDR3 DNA is TGCGCCAGCAGCCAAGGGACAGGGGTAAACATTCAGTACTTC.